The T cell receptor (beta chain) under discussion was sequenced for a study of CD8+CD57+ T cells in acquired aplastic anemia. Study summary: Isolated CD4+ and CD8+ cells, once sorted, yielded DNA averaging about 3 ug.

This clonotype was seen just once. Its cognate antigen is unknown. CD8+CD57+ cell expansion had been shown by flow cytometry in patients chosen for sequencing. Among the patients, none had received any therapy at the time of blood sampling. Points from the study as a whole: A significant difference in CD8+ Simpson's diversity between patients and controls was not found. Roughly 31 was the count of CD8+ CDR3 sequences that patients shared with controls.

Genomic DNA served as template for TCR beta VDJ and CDR3 profiling. TCRdb itself ran the reads through MiXCR, one entry per CDR3 protein. The sample includes about 120,000 distinct CDR3 sequences, 55% to 70% seen only once; the top ten take about 31%. The CDR3 has 15 amino acids. Germline CDR1 and CDR2: ENHRY and SYGVKD. The J segment lost 0 bases and the V segment lost 8 bases, leaving 6 bases of the junction unmatched. Specimen: sorted CD4+, CD8+, or CD8+CD57+ T cells (not recorded which) from PBMCs. The chain links TRBV10-3 to TRBJ2-3; 9 bases match TRBD1. The clonotype comes from a human donor with aplastic anemia. DNA of the CDR3: TGTGCCATCGCCGGACAGGGGACTAGCACAGATACGCAGTATTTT. Amino acids: CAIAGQGTSTDTQYF.